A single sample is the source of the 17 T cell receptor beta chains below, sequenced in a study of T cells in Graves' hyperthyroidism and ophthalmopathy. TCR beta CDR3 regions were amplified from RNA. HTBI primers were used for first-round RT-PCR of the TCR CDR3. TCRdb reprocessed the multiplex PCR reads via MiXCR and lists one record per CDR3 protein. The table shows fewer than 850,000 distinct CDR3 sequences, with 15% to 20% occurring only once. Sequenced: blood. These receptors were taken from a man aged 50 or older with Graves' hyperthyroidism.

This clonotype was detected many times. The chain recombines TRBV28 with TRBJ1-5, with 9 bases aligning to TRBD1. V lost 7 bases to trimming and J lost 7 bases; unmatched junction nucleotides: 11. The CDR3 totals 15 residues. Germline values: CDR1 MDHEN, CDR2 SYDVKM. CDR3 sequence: CASTDITGGGQPQHF. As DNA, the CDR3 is TGTGCCAGCACCGATATTACAGGGGGCGGGCAGCCCCAGCATTTT.

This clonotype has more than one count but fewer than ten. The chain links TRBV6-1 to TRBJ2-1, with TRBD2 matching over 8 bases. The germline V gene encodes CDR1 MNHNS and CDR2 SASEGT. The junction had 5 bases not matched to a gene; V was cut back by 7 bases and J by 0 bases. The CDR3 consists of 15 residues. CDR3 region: CASKLSGSSYNEQFF. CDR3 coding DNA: TGTGCCAGCAAACTAAGCGGGAGCTCCTACAATGAGCAGTTCTTC.

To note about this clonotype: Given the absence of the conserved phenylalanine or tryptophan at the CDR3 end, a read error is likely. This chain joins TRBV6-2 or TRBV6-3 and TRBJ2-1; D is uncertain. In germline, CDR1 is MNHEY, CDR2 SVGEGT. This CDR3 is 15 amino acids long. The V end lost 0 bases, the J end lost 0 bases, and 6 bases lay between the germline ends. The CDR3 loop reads CASSYSIGSYNEQFV. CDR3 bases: TGTGCCAGCAGTTACTCAATTGGCTCCTACAATGAGCAGTTCGTC.

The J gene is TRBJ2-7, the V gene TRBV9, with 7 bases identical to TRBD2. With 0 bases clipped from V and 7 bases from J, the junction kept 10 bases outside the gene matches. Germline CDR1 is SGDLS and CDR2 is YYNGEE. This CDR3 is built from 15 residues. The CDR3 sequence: CASSVGQRDPSEQYF. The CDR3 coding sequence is TGTGCCAGCAGCGTAGGGCAGCGGGATCCCTCTGAGCAGTACTTC. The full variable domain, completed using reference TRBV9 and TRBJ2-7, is DSGVTQTPKHLITATGQRVTLRCSPRSGDLSVYWYQQSLDQGLQFLIQYYNGEERAKGNILERFSAQQFPDLHSELNLSSLELGDSALYFCASSVGQRDPSEQYFGPGTRLTVT.

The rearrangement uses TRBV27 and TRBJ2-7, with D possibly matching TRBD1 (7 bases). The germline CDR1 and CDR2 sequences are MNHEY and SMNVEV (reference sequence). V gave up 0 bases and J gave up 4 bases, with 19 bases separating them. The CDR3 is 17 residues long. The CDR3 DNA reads TGTGCCAGCAGTTTATCGGGCATGCGGGACAGCCCTTACGAGCAGTACTTC. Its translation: CASSLSGMRDSPYEQYF.

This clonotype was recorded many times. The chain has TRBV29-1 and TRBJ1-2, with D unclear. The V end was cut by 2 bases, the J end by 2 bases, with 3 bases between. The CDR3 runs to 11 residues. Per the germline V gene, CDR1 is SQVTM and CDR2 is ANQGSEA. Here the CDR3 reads CSVEPNYGYTF. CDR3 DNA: TGCAGCGTTGAACCGAACTATGGCTACACCTTC.

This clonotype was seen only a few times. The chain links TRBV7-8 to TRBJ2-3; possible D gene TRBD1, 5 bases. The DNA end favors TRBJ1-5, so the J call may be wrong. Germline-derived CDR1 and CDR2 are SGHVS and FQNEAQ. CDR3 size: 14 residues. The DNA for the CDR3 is TGTGCCAGCAGTCCTTGGGGGACTTCAGATACGCAGCATTTT. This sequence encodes CASSPWGTSDTQHF.

DNA of the CDR3: TGTGCCAGCAGTTACTTCGGGCAGGGATTGACCGGGGAGCTGTTTTTT. Its translation is CASSYFGQGLTGELFF. The V call is TRBV6-5, the J call TRBJ2-2, with a weak D call TRBD1 (5 bases). The ends were cut back, 1 base at V and 5 bases at J, with 14 bases in the middle. Germline loops: CDR1 MNHEY, CDR2 SVGAGI. The CDR3 totals 16 residues.

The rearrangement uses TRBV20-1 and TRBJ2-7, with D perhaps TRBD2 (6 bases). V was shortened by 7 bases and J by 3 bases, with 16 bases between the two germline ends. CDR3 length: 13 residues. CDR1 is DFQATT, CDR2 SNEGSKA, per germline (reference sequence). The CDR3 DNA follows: TGCAGTGTCCATTCCCCCGGGAGCTACGAGCAGTACTTC. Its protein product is CSVHSPGSYEQYF.

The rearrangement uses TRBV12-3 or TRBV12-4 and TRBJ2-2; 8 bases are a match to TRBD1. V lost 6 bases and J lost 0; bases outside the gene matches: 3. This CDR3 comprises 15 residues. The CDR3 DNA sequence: TGTGCCAGCAGGGGACAGGCCACGAACACCGGGGAGCTGTTTTTT. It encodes CASRGQATNTGELFF.

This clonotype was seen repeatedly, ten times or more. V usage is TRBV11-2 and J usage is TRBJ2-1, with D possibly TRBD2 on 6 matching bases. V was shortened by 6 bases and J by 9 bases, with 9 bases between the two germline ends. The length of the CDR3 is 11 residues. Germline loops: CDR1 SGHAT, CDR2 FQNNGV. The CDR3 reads CASSFSGEQFF. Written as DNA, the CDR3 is TGTGCCAGCAGTTTTAGCGGTGAGCAGTTCTTC. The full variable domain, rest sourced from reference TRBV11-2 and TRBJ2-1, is EAGVAQSPRYKIIEKRQSVAFWCNPISGHATLYWYQQILGQGPKLLIQFQNNGVVDDSQLPKDRFSAERLKGVDSTLKIQPAKLEDSAVYLCASSFSGEQFFGPGTRLTVL.

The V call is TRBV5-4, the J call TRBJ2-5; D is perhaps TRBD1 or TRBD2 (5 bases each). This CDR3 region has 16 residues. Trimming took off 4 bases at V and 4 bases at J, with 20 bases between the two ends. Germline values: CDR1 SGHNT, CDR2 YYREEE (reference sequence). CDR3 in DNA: TGTGCCAGCAGCACCCGAGGGACCTCCCGAGGAGAGACCCAGTACTTC. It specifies CASSTRGTSRGETQYF.

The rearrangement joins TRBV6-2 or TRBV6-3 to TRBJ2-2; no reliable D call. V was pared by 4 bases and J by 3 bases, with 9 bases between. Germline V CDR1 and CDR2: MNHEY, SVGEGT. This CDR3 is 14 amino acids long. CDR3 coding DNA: TGTGCCAGCAGTTTGGCTCAATACACCGGGGAGCTGTTTTTT. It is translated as CASSLAQYTGELFF.

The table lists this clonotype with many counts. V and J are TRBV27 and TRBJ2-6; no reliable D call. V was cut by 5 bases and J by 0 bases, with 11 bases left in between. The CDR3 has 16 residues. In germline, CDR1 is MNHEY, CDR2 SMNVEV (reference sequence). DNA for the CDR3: TGTGCCAGCAGTCCCCCCGTAGTCTCTGGGGCCAACGTCCTGACTTTC. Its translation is CASSPPVVSGANVLTF. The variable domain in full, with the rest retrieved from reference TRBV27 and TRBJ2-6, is EAQVTQNPRYLITVTGKKLTVTCSQNMNHEYMSWYRQDPGLGLRQIYYSMNVEVTDKGDVPEGYKVSRKEKRNFPLILESPSPNQTSLYFCASSPPVVSGANVLTFGAGSRLTVL.

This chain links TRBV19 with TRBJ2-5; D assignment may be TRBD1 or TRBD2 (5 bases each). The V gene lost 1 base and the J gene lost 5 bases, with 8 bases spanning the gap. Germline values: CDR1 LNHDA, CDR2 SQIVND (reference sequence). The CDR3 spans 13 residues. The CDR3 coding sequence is TGTGCCAGTAGTATAGGAGGGGCTGAGACCCAGTACTTC. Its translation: CASSIGGAETQYF.

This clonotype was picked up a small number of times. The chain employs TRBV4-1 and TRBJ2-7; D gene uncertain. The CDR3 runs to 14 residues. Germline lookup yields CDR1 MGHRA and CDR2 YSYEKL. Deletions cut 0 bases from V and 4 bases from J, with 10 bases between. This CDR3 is CASSQERDLYEQYF. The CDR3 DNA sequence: TGCGCCAGCAGCCAAGAAAGGGATTTGTACGAGCAGTACTTC.

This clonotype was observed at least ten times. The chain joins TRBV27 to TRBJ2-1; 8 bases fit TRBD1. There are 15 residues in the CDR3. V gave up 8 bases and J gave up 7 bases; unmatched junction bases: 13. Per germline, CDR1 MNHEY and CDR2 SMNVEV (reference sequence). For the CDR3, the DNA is TGTGCCAGCGGCTCCGGGACAGGAGGTTGGAATGAGCAGTTCTTC. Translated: CASGSGTGGWNEQFF.